This T cell receptor beta chain was retrieved from a study of metastatic and nonmetastatic thyroid tumors. Each patient went into thyroid surgery without having received any treatment. This CDR3 is built from 14 residues. The V gene end was trimmed by 5 bases and the J gene end by 0 bases; junction bases not matched to a gene: 4. The germline gives CDR1 SGHRS, CDR2 YFSETQ. This clone ranks as medium-sized. The authors' processing: Differences in CDR3 between clinicopathological groups were drawn on to build a classifier intended to discriminate distant-metastatic papillary thyroid cancer patients. MiXCR reprocessed the PCR reads for TCRdb. TCRdb's processing, not the authors', yielded these V and J calls. In the table there are 25,000 to 30,000 clones, around 24% of which are singletons.

The chain is built from TRBV5-1 and TRBJ2-7, with TRBD2 matching 8 bases. The receptor comes from a female donor with papillary thyroid cancer or a benign thyroid nodule (not recorded which). Some clones in this sample may be carry-over from other donors' samples. Sequenced material: blood. This chain's CDR3 is CASRRGTSSYEQYF. The CDR3 DNA reads as TGCGCCAGCAGAAGGGGGACTAGCTCCTACGAGCAGTACTTC.